A single sample gave rise to the 31 T cell receptor beta chains below, sequenced in a study of blood T cell repertoires in COVID-19. This table comes from immunoSEQ multiplex PCR, and its TCRdb copy is limited to in-frame clones, with some not included. Of about 300,000 clones detected, over 85% appear once; the ten largest clones hold 1.8%. The sample comprised peripheral blood. These receptors were taken from a woman aged 30 to 39 with COVID-19, enrolled during active disease.

The genes are TRBV4-1 and TRBJ2-7, with a tentative D call TRBD2 (6 bases). The CDR3 sequence is 15 residues long. Germline V CDR1 and CDR2: MGHRA, YSYEKL. V was shortened by 1 base and J by 2 bases, with 12 bases between the two germline ends. The CDR3 DNA is TGCGCCAGCAGCCAAGGGTTAGCGGTACCCTACGAGCAGTACTTC. As protein: CASSQGLAVPYEQYF.

This rearrangement joins TRBV5-5 to TRBJ1-2, with D unclear. Germline assignment: CDR1 SGHKS and CDR2 YYEKEE (reference sequence). Trimming took off 1 base at V and 0 bases at J, with 7 bases between the two ends. The CDR3 loop spans 14 amino acids. The CDR3 coding sequence is TGTGCCAGCAGCTTGCACAGCACTAACTATGGCTACACCTTC. Residues: CASSLHSTNYGYTF.

The chain has TRBV29-1 and TRBJ1-2; TRBD1 matches at 8 bases. V trimming: 7 bases; J trimming: 3 bases; junction bases outside the gene matches: 13. This CDR3 spans 15 amino acids. Germline CDR1 is SQVTM and CDR2 is ANQGSEA. CDR3 coding DNA: TGCAGCGCAGAAAGGACAGGGACCGATTACTATGGCTACACCTTC. Its protein is CSAERTGTDYYGYTF.

The chain couples TRBV12-3 or TRBV12-4 to TRBJ1-3; D ambiguous. The V and J ends lost 3 bases and 4 bases respectively, with 7 bases between them. CDR3 length: 13 amino acids. In nucleotides, the CDR3 is TGTGCCAGCAGTTTGCTGGCCGGAAACACCATATATTTT. Residues: CASSLLAGNTIYF.

The V and J genes are TRBV13 and TRBJ2-1, with a weak D call TRBD2 (6 bases). The CDR3 is made up of 14 amino acids. The V end was cut by 5 bases, the J end by 7 bases, with 15 bases between. Germline values: CDR1 PRHDT, CDR2 FYEKMQ (reference sequence). The CDR3 coding sequence is TGTGCCAGCAGCGCCTCGGGAGCTACAAATGAGCAGTTCTTC. Translated, it gives CASSASGATNEQFF.

The rearrangement uses TRBV7-9 and TRBJ1-6; D may be TRBD1 (5 bases). Germline CDR1 and CDR2: SEHNR and FQNEAQ (reference sequence). The length of the CDR3 is 13 residues. The ends were cut back, 1 base at V and 9 bases at J, with 7 bases in the middle. As DNA, the CDR3 is TGTGCCAGCAGCTTAGAGCAGGGTTCACCCCTCCACTTT. Its translation: CASSLEQGSPLHF.

The chain joins TRBV6-5 to TRBJ2-7, with D perhaps matching TRBD1 (6 bases). Germline V CDR1 and CDR2: MNHEY, SVGAGI. Trimming removed 7 bases from V and 2 bases from J, with 18 bases in between. The CDR3 is made up of 15 amino acids. Here the CDR3 DNA reads TGTGCCAGCATCGAAGGACAGCTACCCACCTACGAGCAGTACGTC. Amino acids: CASIEGQLPTYEQYV.

The chain employs TRBV3-1 (or the pseudogene TRBV3-2) and TRBJ1-3; no reliable D call. Trimming removed 0 bases from V and 3 bases from J, with 9 bases in between. Germline V gene sequence: CDR1 LGHDT, CDR2 YNNKEL (reference sequence). The CDR3 is 15 residues long. This chain's CDR3 is CASSQDMRIGNTIYF. CDR3 sequence (DNA): TGTGCCAGCAGCCAAGATATGAGAATTGGAAACACCATATATTTT.

This chain uses TRBV10-3 with TRBJ2-3; 8 positions match TRBD2. This CDR3 is built from 14 residues. Per germline, CDR1 ENHRY and CDR2 SYGVKD. Trimming took 3 bases from V and 8 from J; bases not matched to a gene: 7. CDR3 DNA sequence: TGTGCCATCAGTGATCGAGCGGGGGTCGGTACGCAGTATTTT. Its protein product is CAISDRAGVGTQYF.

The chain carries TRBV7-9 and TRBJ1-4; perhaps TRBD1 as D (6 bases). From germline, CDR1 is SEHNR and CDR2 FQNEAQ (reference sequence). V was pared by 3 bases and J by 8 bases, with 13 bases between. This CDR3 region has 14 residues. This CDR3 reads CASSLGPGDEKLFF. Here the CDR3 DNA reads TGTGCCAGCAGCTTGGGCCCAGGGGACGAAAAACTGTTTTTT. The full variable domain, in which reference TRBV7-9 and TRBJ1-4 provide the parts outside the CDR3, is DTGVSQNPRHKITKRGQNVTFRCDPISEHNRLYWYRQTLGQGPEFLTYFQNEAQLEKSRLLSDRFSAERPKGSFSTLEIQRTEQGDSAMYLCASSLGPGDEKLFFGSGTQLSVL.

The V and J genes are TRBV6-5 and TRBJ1-5; 8 bases match TRBD1. Germline-derived CDR1 and CDR2 are MNHEY and SVGAGI. CDR3 length: 15 amino acids. V dropped 4 bases and J dropped 2; count of bases not matched to a gene: 4. This CDR3 reads CASSSGGSGNQPQHF. The CDR3 region has the DNA TGTGCCAGCAGTTCAGGGGGCAGCGGCAATCAGCCCCAGCATTTT.

The J gene is TRBJ1-1, the V gene TRBV16, with a weak D call TRBD1 (6 bases). With 4 bases removed from V and 5 bases from J, the gap between germline ends came to 11 bases. CDR3 size: 13 residues. Per germline, CDR1 KGHSY and CDR2 FQNENV. The DNA for the CDR3 is TGTGCCAGCAGCCCAACTCAGGGGACTGAAGCTTTCTTT. This encodes CASSPTQGTEAFF.

The rearrangement joins TRBV7-2 to TRBJ1-5, with TRBD1 matching over 11 bases. CDR3 size: 14 residues. CDR1 and CDR2 from the germline V gene are SGHTA and FQGNSA. Germline trimming cut 5 bases from V and 6 bases from J; bases unmatched to any gene: 3. The CDR3 DNA reads TGTGCCAGCAGCGGGGACAGGGGGACTCAGCCCCAGCATTTT. It translates to CASSGDRGTQPQHF.

The rearrangement uses TRBV7-8 and TRBJ1-1, with D possibly being TRBD1 (6 bases). V lost 1 base to trimming and J lost 2 bases, with 17 bases between them. CDR3 length: 17 amino acids. Germline values: CDR1 SGHVS, CDR2 FQNEAQ. CDR3 DNA: TGTGCCAGCAGCTTAGAATGGGGGCGGACTGGAAACACTGAAGCTTTCTTT. Translation: CASSLEWGRTGNTEAFF.

The chain couples TRBV7-2 to TRBJ1-1; D might be TRBD1 (6 bases). The CDR3 length is 13 residues. V lost 4 bases and J 1 base, leaving 7 bases between the germline ends. Germline CDR1 SGHTA, CDR2 FQGNSA. The CDR3 DNA reads TGTGCCAGCAGCTGGGGACAGAACACTGAAGCTTTCTTT. The encoded protein is CASSWGQNTEAFF.

The genes are TRBV2 and TRBJ2-3; TRBD1 aligns across 8 bases. The length of the CDR3 is 15 residues. Germline CDR1 and CDR2: SNHLY and FYNNEI. The trim removed 4 bases at V and 1 base at J, leaving 4 bases unmatched. As DNA, the CDR3 is TGTGCCAGCAGTGCAGGGGGCGCAGGCACAGATACGCAGTATTTT. It encodes CASSAGGAGTDTQYF.

The J gene is TRBJ1-5, the V gene TRBV5-8; TRBD1 might be the D (5 bases). The CDR3 sequence is 18 residues long. Trimming removed 5 bases from V and 0 bases from J, with 21 bases in between. The germline V gene has CDR1 SGHTS and CDR2 YDEGEE. CDR3 DNA: TGTGCCAGCAGAGATAGAAGGATTGGGGCTTATAGCAATCAGCCCCAGCATTTT. Its protein is CASRDRRIGAYSNQPQHF.

The J gene is TRBJ2-5, the V gene TRBV5-4; 14 bases are shared with TRBD2. CDR1 SGHNT and CDR2 YYREEE come from the germline V gene (reference sequence). With V trimmed by 4 bases and J by 5 bases, 4 bases remained unmatched. CDR3 size: 15 residues. Written as DNA, the CDR3 is TGTGCCAGCAGCCCCCGGACTAGCGGGGGGGAGACCCAGTACTTC. It specifies CASSPRTSGGETQYF.

The chain is built from TRBV11-2 and TRBJ1-1, with D unclear. Germline lookup yields CDR1 SGHAT and CDR2 FQNNGV. The CDR3 is 12 amino acids. The V end was cut by 5 bases, the J end by 1 base, with 5 bases between. CDR3 loop: CASSRGNTEAFF. The CDR3 bases are TGTGCCAGCAGCCGGGGGAACACTGAAGCTTTCTTT. The full variable domain, completed using reference TRBV11-2 and TRBJ1-1, is EAGVAQSPRYKIIEKRQSVAFWCNPISGHATLYWYQQILGQGPKLLIQFQNNGVVDDSQLPKDRFSAERLKGVDSTLKIQPAKLEDSAVYLCASSRGNTEAFFGQGTRLTVV.

The J gene is TRBJ2-7, the V gene TRBV14; D perhaps matches TRBD2 (6 bases). The CDR3 covers 14 residues. The V gene's germline CDR1 is SGHDN and CDR2 FVKESK. The V end was cut by 4 bases, the J end by 7 bases, with 17 bases between. This CDR3 reads CASSPLGTSGEQYF. The CDR3 nucleotides are TGTGCCAGCAGCCCACTGGGGACTTCAGGGGAGCAGTACTTC.

The chain couples TRBV4-1 to TRBJ2-3; unclear D gene. CDR1 and CDR2 (germline): MGHRA, YSYEKL. V shed 0 bases and J shed 0 bases, with 7 bases lying between them. The CDR3 is 15 amino acids. The CDR3 DNA reads as TGCGCCAGCAGCCAAGACAGACTTAGCACAGATACGCAGTATTTT. As protein: CASSQDRLSTDTQYF.

The rearrangement uses TRBV11-1 and TRBJ1-1, with a possible D match to TRBD1 (6 bases). Germline assignment: CDR1 SGHAT and CDR2 FQDESV (reference sequence). This CDR3 contains 13 residues. Trimming took 2 bases from V and 10 from J, leaving 14 bases between them. CDR3 sequence: CASSLSRRGRAFF. The CDR3 coding sequence is TGTGCCAGCAGCTTAAGCCGCAGGGGAAGAGCTTTCTTT.

The chain carries TRBV5-5 and TRBJ1-2; 9 positions match TRBD1. Germline-derived CDR1 and CDR2 are SGHKS and YYEKEE (reference sequence). Losses at the gene ends were 3 bases for V and 8 bases for J; bases not matched to a gene: 8. The CDR3 has 14 residues. The CDR3 DNA follows: TGTGCCAGCAGCTGGGGACAGGGTGCTGGAGGCTACACCTTC. This sequence encodes CASSWGQGAGGYTF.

The chain joins TRBV2 to TRBJ1-4; 8 nucleotides line up with TRBD1. The germline V gene has CDR1 SNHLY and CDR2 FYNNEI. The CDR3 length is 16 residues. The junction had 4 bases not matched to a gene; V was cut back by 4 bases and J by 0 bases. The CDR3 DNA sequence: TGTGCCAGCAGTGGACAGGGGCCCGCAACTAATGAAAAACTGTTTTTT. Translation: CASSGQGPATNEKLFF.

The chain joins TRBV5-4 to TRBJ1-1; D not certain. V lost 2 bases and J lost 0, with 8 bases in between. Germline V gives CDR1 SGHNT, CDR2 YYREEE (reference sequence). The CDR3 runs 14 residues. The DNA of the CDR3 is TGTGCCAGCAGCTTCGCAGGCGTGAACACTGAAGCTTTCTTT. Its translation: CASSFAGVNTEAFF.

This chain links TRBV2 with TRBJ2-7; a possible D gene is TRBD2 (5 bases). The V gene lost 4 bases and the J gene lost 3 bases, with 10 bases spanning the gap. This CDR3 has 13 amino acids. CDR1 is SNHLY, CDR2 FYNNEI, per germline. The CDR3 bases are TGTGCCAGCAGTGTAAAGGGAGTCTACGAGCAGTACTTC. Protein product: CASSVKGVYEQYF.

Comment on this clone: This sample includes further DNA sequences coding for the same CDR3. This chain connects TRBV18 to TRBJ1-3; unclear D gene. The CDR3 extends over 13 amino acids. Between the trimmed V and J ends, which lost 3 bases and 0 bases, there was a span of 3 bases. Germline loops: CDR1 KGHSH, CDR2 LQKENI. CDR3 amino acids: CASSPSSGNTIYF. Here the CDR3 DNA reads TGTGCCAGCTCACCGAGCTCTGGAAACACCATATATTTT.

Only a few counts were recorded for this clone. The V gene is TRBV5-4, the J gene TRBJ2-2; possibly TRBD1 for D (5 bases). Trimming left V 1 base short and J 6 bases short, with 13 bases between. Germline V gives CDR1 SGHNT, CDR2 YYREEE (reference sequence). This CDR3 is built from 15 residues. CDR3 nucleotides: TGTGCCAGCAGCTTGTCAGGGTTGTTATCCGGGGAGCTGTTTTTT. Protein sequence: CASSLSGLLSGELFF.

The V call is TRBV5-4, the J call TRBJ1-2; D gene unclear. The CDR3 contains 14 residues. The V end was cut by 0 bases, the J end by 4 bases, with 10 bases between. Germline values: CDR1 SGHNT, CDR2 YYREEE (reference sequence). The CDR3, as DNA: TGTGCCAGCAGCTTGGTTGCGGGAGGCTATGGCTACACCTTC. Translation gives CASSLVAGGYGYTF.

The rearrangement uses TRBV30 and TRBJ1-4; the D is unclear. Germline values: CDR1 GTSNPN, CDR2 SVGIG (reference sequence). This CDR3 comprises 12 residues. Trimming cost V 4 bases and J 8 bases, with 11 bases left between them. DNA for the CDR3: TGTGCCTGGAAAGAGCGGAAGGAAAAACTGTTTTTT. The encoded protein is CAWKERKEKLFF.

This clone has more than one count but fewer than ten. The CDR3 spells CASGSLGQPQHF. The CDR3 nucleotides read TGTGCTTCGGGATCCCTGGGACAGCCCCAGCATTTT. The chain combines TRBV3-1 (or the pseudogene TRBV3-2) with TRBJ1-5, with D uncertain. CDR3 size: 12 residues. Germline V gene lookup returns CDR1 LGHDT and CDR2 YNNKEL (reference sequence).